One T cell receptor beta chain is described in this entry. Its recognized antigen is unknown. The CDR3 regions of human TCRbeta chains were subjected to immunosequencing. The paper's processing steps were these. TCRs in the repertoires were compared against a reference library of SARS-CoV-2-specific TCRs that had been generated with the MIRA antigen-specificity platform. Breadth meant the fraction of unique TCRs that were SARS-CoV-2-associated, whereas depth meant the fraction of total T cells that were SARS-CoV-2-associated. Using the MIRA data, every spike-specific TCR was mapped to the spike region that the TCR reacted to and assigned to either a CD4 or a CD8 class. Log10-transformed breadth and depth values were compared by one-way ANOVA with Sidak's multiple comparisons tests. TCRdb obtained this table from immuneACCESS and retained in-frame rearrangements with V and J assigned. These tables miss some clones; where compared with another copy, unresolved V genes account for less than half of the shortfall, and the remainder is unexplained. That table supplies the V and J calls and clone size; D and trimming were determined from the DNA. The sample table holds about 140,000 clones. The top ten constitute 2.2% of the sample.

The data derive from a study of T cell responses to AZD1222 COVID-19 vaccine (dated by TCRdb to 2020 to 2023). Background on the whole study: TCR sequencing covered 233 trial participants: some 210 given two doses of AZD1222 and approximately 26 given two doses of MenACWY control vaccine. Trial participants were enrolled by age into subgroups of 18-55, 56-69 and 70-plus years, and 148, 28 and 57 TCR-sequenced participants, respectively, were included in these subgroups. Broader findings and caveats from the paper: The whole spike protein was spanned by vaccine-associated CD4 TCRs, and dominant responses were seen in regions 160-218 and 743-854. Because no day 14 peak-response samples were available, repertoires were characterized only after the peak T cell response. In the small 56-69-year group, the increase in depth fell short of significance, most likely because of low power. After two AZD1222 doses, spike-specific TCR breadth and depth were significantly higher than at day 0 and than in MenACWY recipients. Conclusions about previously exposed vaccinees are limited because only 6 or 7 AZD1222 recipients were SARS-CoV-2 seropositive at baseline. Participants were mostly white British and included more females than males, and it was suggested by the authors that clonal diversity may have been underestimated. Reportedly, almost half of the unique spike-specific TCRs recognized epitopes lying outside the regions that are mutated in the B.1.351 and B.1.1.7 variants.

V and J are truncated by 3 bases and 4 bases respectively, leaving an intervening sequence of 16 bases. From cysteine to phenylalanine, the CDR3 is 15 amino acids long. Only CDR3 DNA remains: 45 bases, in frame from the first base. From the germline V gene (reference sequence), CDR1 is LNHNV and CDR2 is YYDKDF. What the time point label conveys for this sample: baseline before first vaccination. Vaccinee samples came from UK trials COV001 and COV002, including a single-blind randomized controlled phase 2/3 trial of AZD1222 (ChAdOx1 nCoV-19) in healthy adults. For TCRbeta chain sequencing, PBMC samples were collected from trial participants at day 0 and at day 28 after the second dose.

In this chain, TRBV15 is recombined with TRBJ2-7; the D segment cannot be called with confidence. The TCR was taken from an adult in good health. The sequenced sample consisted of peripheral blood. The CDR3 region: CATSSPGRREYEQYF. The sequenced DNA is TGTGCCACCAGCAGTCCCGGACGAAGAGAGTACGAGCAGTACTTC.